This T cell receptor (beta chain) was found in a study of OX40 agonist ivuxolimab in advanced cancers. Notes on the research overall: Ivuxolimab was an agonistic, fully human IgG2 monoclonal antibody directed against OX40 (CD134), a costimulatory receptor. Intravenous ivuxolimab was administered to patients every 2 weeks at six dose levels: 0.01, 0.1, 0.3, 1.5, 3 and 10 mg/kg. Peripheral TCRbeta sequencing was intended to test whether TCR sequence diversity was altered and clonal T-cell expansion was caused by ivuxolimab. Patients were allowed to have had prior anti-PD-1, anti-PD-L1 or anti-CTLA-4 therapy, and approximately 40% of the dose-escalation patients had been treated with checkpoint inhibitors. The dose-escalation cohort was about 87% male with a mean age of about 60 years, ranging from about 20 to 85. Partial responses were achieved by three dose-escalation patients, of whom one had hepatocellular carcinoma and two had cutaneous melanoma. The monotherapy dose-escalation portion (N ≈ 57 patients) of the phase I ivuxolimab trial is reported in the paper. Among the roughly 50 dose-escalation patients, roughly 20 had hepatocellular carcinoma, approximately 15 melanoma, 9 renal cell carcinoma and 9 head and neck cancer. Study-level results and caveats: Low levels of normalized T-cell clonal expansion were also seen in some patients who did not respond. Partial responders in the 0.1-3.0 mg/kg groups had among the lowest normalized peripheral clonal expansion, especially among CD8+ T cells. On average, CD8+ T cells showed more expanded clones than CD4+ T cells after ivuxolimab. Antigen specificity was not determined for the clonally expanded peripheral T cells. At doses of 0.1 to 3.0 mg/kg, clonal expansion of both CD4+ and CD8+ blood T cells was observed from baseline to week 6.

To sequence the TCRbeta CDR3 region, genomic DNA was isolated from the sorted cells. The immunoSEQ Assay was used for sequencing of TCRbeta CDR3 regions. TCRdb obtained this table from immuneACCESS and retained in-frame rearrangements with V and J assigned. These tables miss some clones; where compared with another copy, unresolved V genes account for less than half of the shortfall, and the remainder is unexplained. This sample holds approximately 90,000 clones; 80% to 90% were observed only once. 0.33% of the sample belongs to the ten largest clones. Patients with a history of autoimmune disease or receiving systemic immunosuppression were excluded from the trial. Peripheral blood for TCR sequencing was drawn from every dose cohort at baseline, at cycle 4 day 1 and at cycle 7 day 1. The samples were taken from a phase I, first-in-human, multicenter, open-label dose-escalation trial of ivuxolimab. Adults with locally advanced or metastatic melanoma, renal cell carcinoma, hepatocellular carcinoma or head and neck squamous cell carcinoma were enrolled in the trial. CD4+ and CD8+ T cells were sorted separately from peripheral blood before TCR sequencing.

A note on this clone: Its antigen is currently not known. Base qualities are not provided; no much larger clone lies one nucleotide away.

The CDR1 and CDR2 encoded by the germline V gene (reference sequence) are SEHNR and FQNEAQ. From its cysteine to its phenylalanine, the CDR3 spans 15 amino acids. Here the CDR3 DNA is all that survives: 45 bases in frame from base 1. V sheds 5 bases and J sheds 3 bases, leaving 16 bases between their ends. The rearrangement combines TRBV7-9 with TRBJ1-1; the D gene is not confidently resolved. The clonotype was recovered from an adult with an advanced solid tumor such as melanoma, head and neck, liver or kidney cancer. This specimen consisted of CD4+ or CD8+ T cells sorted from blood, obtained in a trial of the OX40 agonist ivuxolimab. The CDR3 protein sequence reads: CASSPPQGRYTEAFF. Here is the DNA: TGTGCCAGCAGCCCCCCTCAAGGGAGGTACACTGAAGCTTTCTTT.